A single sample is the source of the 25 T cell receptor beta chains below, sequenced in a study of cytomegalovirus exposure and HLA in healthy donors. Primers: 60 Vbeta forward and 13 Jbeta reverse. The data were produced by immunoSEQ multiplex PCR, yet TCRdb's version contains in-frame clones alone and is incomplete. The table has about 170,000 clones, 77% seen once. The sequenced sample consisted of PBMCs. The receptors were sampled from a woman younger than 45 in good health and CMV-seropositive.

This chain joins TRBV30 and TRBJ1-2, with D possibly matching TRBD1 (6 bases). Germline V CDR1 and CDR2: GTSNPN, SVGIG (reference sequence). The length of the CDR3 is 13 residues. Trimming shortened V by 0 bases and J by 13 bases, and 18 bases separated the two germline ends. The CDR3 region has the DNA TGTGCCTGGAGTGTCGTAGGGACACCCTTTTCCACCTTC. Its translation: CAWSVVGTPFSTF.

V is TRBV7-8 and J is TRBJ2-7; 7 bases are a match to TRBD1. Losses at the gene ends were 7 bases for V and 3 bases for J; bases not matched to a gene: 9. The CDR3 length is 14 residues. Germline CDR1 and CDR2: SGHVS and FQNEAQ. The CDR3 is CASNPGTAGYEQYF. DNA for the CDR3: TGTGCCAGCAACCCCGGGACAGCCGGCTACGAGCAGTACTTC.

The CDR3: CAISAVGGYEQYF. The CDR3 nucleotides read TGTGCCATCAGTGCGGTCGGGGGGTACGAGCAGTACTTC. The chain joins TRBV10-3 to TRBJ2-7; 7 bases are a match to TRBD2. Germline V gene sequence: CDR1 ENHRY, CDR2 SYGVKD. V gave up 4 bases and J gave up 4 bases; unmatched junction bases: 4. This CDR3 is built from 13 residues.

V is TRBV5-4 and J is TRBJ2-1; maybe TRBD2 (6 bases). Germline CDR1 SGHNT, CDR2 YYREEE (reference sequence). CDR3 length equals 14 residues. V gave up 4 bases and J gave up 5 bases, with 13 bases separating them. CDR3 residues: CASSTRDSDNEQFF. The DNA for the CDR3 is TGTGCCAGCAGCACCCGGGACTCTGACAATGAGCAGTTCTTC.

This clone was counted a few times. Other DNA sequences within the sample encode an identical CDR3. The CDR3 coding sequence is TGTGCCAGCAGCGTAGGGCAGGGAACCGGAAACACCATATATTTT. Its translation is CASSVGQGTGNTIYF. The chain employs TRBV9 and TRBJ1-3, with D possibly being TRBD1 (5 bases). Germline CDR1 is SGDLS and CDR2 is YYNGEE. The CDR3 covers 15 residues. The germline V and J ends were trimmed by 0 bases and 4 bases, with 11 bases remaining between them. Using reference TRBV9 and TRBJ1-3 for the parts outside the CDR3, the full variable domain is DSGVTQTPKHLITATGQRVTLRCSPRSGDLSVYWYQQSLDQGLQFLIQYYNGEERAKGNILERFSAQQFPDLHSELNLSSLELGDSALYFCASSVGQGTGNTIYFGEGSWLTVV.

V is TRBV27 and J is TRBJ2-1; D is possibly TRBD1 (6 bases). This CDR3 is built from 16 residues. The germline V gene has CDR1 MNHEY and CDR2 SMNVEV (reference sequence). V was trimmed by 4 bases and J by 1 base, leaving 14 bases between them. In DNA, the CDR3 is TGTGCCAGCAGTTACTCACAGGGCGAGTCCTACAATGAGCAGTTCTTC. It translates to CASSYSQGESYNEQFF.

This CDR3 is CASRQGAKTNQPQHF. The CDR3 DNA follows: TGTGCCAGCAGACAGGGGGCGAAGACAAATCAGCCCCAGCATTTT. The V gene is TRBV28, the J gene TRBJ1-5, with 9 positions matching TRBD1. Losses at the gene ends were 6 bases for V and 4 bases for J; bases not matched to a gene: 7. CDR1 is MDHEN and CDR2 is SYDVKM in the germline V gene. The CDR3 extends over 15 amino acids.

The rearrangement links TRBV2 to TRBJ2-4; tentatively, D is TRBD1 (6 bases). The CDR3 extends over 16 amino acids. Trimming stripped 6 bases from V and 0 bases from J, with 15 bases between. Per the germline V gene, CDR1 is SNHLY and CDR2 is FYNNEI. The CDR3 DNA is TGTGCCAGCAGCGTAACAGGGAGCCTAGCCAAAAACATTCAGTACTTC. Its translation: CASSVTGSLAKNIQYF.

The gene calls are TRBV6-5 and TRBJ1-1; 9 bases align to TRBD1. The V and J ends lost 2 bases and 9 bases, in that order; junction bases with no gene match: 1. This CDR3 comprises 12 residues. Germline V gene sequence: CDR1 MNHEY, CDR2 SVGAGI. The CDR3 DNA reads TGTGCCAGCAGTTACGGGACAGGGAAAGCTTTCTTT. Protein sequence: CASSYGTGKAFF.

The chain recombines TRBV7-6 with TRBJ2-2; possible D gene TRBD1, 5 bases. CDR3 size: 17 residues. Germline CDR1 SGHVS, CDR2 FNYEAQ. V was trimmed by 6 bases and J by 3 bases, leaving 20 bases between them. The CDR3 spells CASRRQGDVAYTGELFF. The CDR3 region has the DNA TGTGCCAGCAGGCGTCAAGGGGATGTAGCTTACACCGGGGAGCTGTTTTTT.

This sequence joins TRBV19 and TRBJ1-2; D may be TRBD1 (6 bases). V was clipped by 6 bases and J by 4 bases, with 12 bases between them. The CDR3 runs 13 residues. CDR1 is LNHDA and CDR2 is SQIVND in the germline V gene (reference sequence). CDR3 in amino acids: CASSQDSLYGYTF. The CDR3 nucleotides are TGTGCCAGTAGCCAGGACAGCCTCTATGGCTACACCTTC.

This chain joins TRBV27 and TRBJ2-1; 11 nucleotides match TRBD2. Germline V gene lookup returns CDR1 MNHEY and CDR2 SMNVEV (reference sequence). The CDR3 sequence is 15 residues long. The V gene end was trimmed by 5 bases and the J gene end by 8 bases; junction bases not matched to a gene: 8. The CDR3 sequence is CASSGSTSGMDEQFF. Here the CDR3 DNA reads TGTGCCAGCAGTGGATCGACTAGCGGGATGGATGAGCAGTTCTTC.

V usage is TRBV6-5 and J usage is TRBJ1-5, with D perhaps TRBD1 (5 bases). The V gene's germline CDR1 is MNHEY and CDR2 SVGAGI. V lost 7 bases and J 2 bases, leaving 9 bases between the germline ends. The CDR3 spans 13 residues. CDR3 in amino acids: CASTQGGNQPQHF. CDR3 DNA sequence: TGTGCCAGCACCCAGGGTGGCAATCAGCCCCAGCATTTT.

This chain uses TRBV27 with TRBJ2-7, with a weak D call TRBD1 (5 bases). Germline V lookup: CDR1 MNHEY, CDR2 SMNVEV (reference sequence). This CDR3 is 15 amino acids long. The V end was cut by 5 bases, the J end by 4 bases, with 18 bases between. The DNA of the CDR3 is TGTGCCAGCAGTATCCAGGGTAGCCCATTATACGAGCAGTACTTC. Translated: CASSIQGSPLYEQYF.

The chain carries TRBV18 and TRBJ2-1; 8 bases align to TRBD1. With 3 bases clipped from V and 6 bases from J, the junction kept 4 bases outside the gene matches. Germline V gene sequence: CDR1 KGHSH, CDR2 LQKENI. The CDR3 contains 14 residues. The CDR3 bases are TGTGCCAGCTCACCCGTACAGGGGGGCAATGAGCAGTTCTTC. It yields the protein CASSPVQGGNEQFF.

V gene TRBV28 combines with J gene TRBJ1-2; no clear D gene. This CDR3 spans 15 amino acids. CDR1 is MDHEN, CDR2 SYDVKM, per germline. V lost 5 bases to trimming and J lost 4 bases, with 17 bases between them. CDR3 sequence: CASSPGAGSTYGYTF. DNA of the CDR3: TGTGCCAGCAGTCCCGGAGCGGGGTCAACCTATGGCTACACCTTC.

The chain couples TRBV5-5 to TRBJ1-2; 7 bases map to TRBD1. The CDR3 is made up of 13 amino acids. The V gene's germline CDR1 is SGHKS and CDR2 YYEKEE (reference sequence). V dropped 2 bases and J dropped 5; count of bases not matched to a gene: 3. CDR3: CASSFPQGYGYTF. In DNA, the CDR3 is TGTGCCAGCAGCTTCCCACAGGGGTATGGCTACACCTTC.

The genes are TRBV5-6 and TRBJ2-7; TRBD2 is a possible D gene (6 bases). The CDR3 contains 12 residues. The germline V gene encodes CDR1 SGHDT and CDR2 YYEEEE. Trimming left V 1 base short and J 9 bases short, with 11 bases between. CDR3 DNA sequence: TGTGCCAGCAGCTTGTCCCCGGGACTGCAGTACTTC. Amino acid sequence: CASSLSPGLQYF.

The chain is built from TRBV11-3 and TRBJ2-3; TRBD1 agrees at 8 bases. CDR3 length: 13 amino acids. V lost 6 bases and J lost 6; bases outside the gene matches: 5. CDR1 and CDR2 (germline): SGHNT, YENEEA. The CDR3 DNA reads as TGTGCCAGCAGGGTCCAGGGGGCGGATACGCAGTATTTT. It specifies CASRVQGADTQYF.

The V and J genes are TRBV2 and TRBJ1-1, with 7 bases matching TRBD1. The germline CDR1 and CDR2 sequences are SNHLY and FYNNEI. The CDR3 is made up of 14 amino acids. V shed 7 bases and J 5 bases; nucleotides not matched to a gene: 10. The CDR3 sequence is CASTTLGGWTEAFF. The CDR3 nucleotides are TGTGCCAGCACTACCTTAGGGGGCTGGACTGAAGCTTTCTTT.

The chain recombines TRBV30 with TRBJ1-1; D is uncertain. The CDR3 totals 11 residues. Germline V gene sequence: CDR1 GTSNPN, CDR2 SVGIG (reference sequence). V gave up 4 bases and J gave up 4 bases, with 7 bases separating them. The CDR3 sequence: CAWTGFTEAFF. For the CDR3, the DNA is TGTGCCTGGACAGGATTCACTGAAGCTTTCTTT.

The sample holds one count of this clone. This chain uses TRBV5-1 with TRBJ2-2, with 8 nucleotides matching TRBD2. V shed 4 bases, J shed 3 bases, and the junction held 5 bases outside the gene matches. The germline V gene encodes CDR1 SGHRS and CDR2 YFSETQ. The CDR3 length is 15 residues. The CDR3 loop is CASSQLSGDTGELFF. The DNA for the CDR3 is TGCGCCAGCAGCCAGCTTAGCGGGGACACCGGGGAGCTGTTTTTT.

V and J are TRBV4-3 and TRBJ2-1; 13 nucleotides align to TRBD2. The CDR3 has 22 residues. The V segment lost 0 bases and the J segment 3 bases; nucleotides outside the gene matches: 17. Germline loops: CDR1 LGHNA, CDR2 YSLEER. CDR3 sequence: CASSQDRGPGLAGRTYYNEQFF. The CDR3 region has the DNA TGCGCCAGCAGCCAAGACCGGGGACCGGGACTAGCGGGAAGAACCTACTACAATGAGCAGTTCTTC.

The chain combines TRBV30 with TRBJ2-7, with TRBD2 identical over 10 bases. Trimming took 1 base from V and 2 from J; bases not matched to a gene: 2. Germline V gene data show CDR1 as GTSNPN and CDR2 as SVGIG (reference sequence). This CDR3 has 14 amino acids. CDR3 residues: CAWSDSGRTYEQYF. The CDR3 bases are TGTGCCTGGAGTGATAGCGGGAGGACCTACGAGCAGTACTTC.

The chain couples TRBV15 to TRBJ2-1; 8 bases line up with TRBD1. There are 19 residues in the CDR3. Germline V lookup: CDR1 LNHNV, CDR2 YYDKDF (reference sequence). Unmatched junction bases numbered 10, after V lost 0 bases and J lost 0 bases. This CDR3 is CATSRDGIGQGSSYNEQFF. In nucleotides, the CDR3 is TGTGCCACCAGCAGAGATGGGATAGGACAGGGAAGCTCCTACAATGAGCAGTTCTTC.